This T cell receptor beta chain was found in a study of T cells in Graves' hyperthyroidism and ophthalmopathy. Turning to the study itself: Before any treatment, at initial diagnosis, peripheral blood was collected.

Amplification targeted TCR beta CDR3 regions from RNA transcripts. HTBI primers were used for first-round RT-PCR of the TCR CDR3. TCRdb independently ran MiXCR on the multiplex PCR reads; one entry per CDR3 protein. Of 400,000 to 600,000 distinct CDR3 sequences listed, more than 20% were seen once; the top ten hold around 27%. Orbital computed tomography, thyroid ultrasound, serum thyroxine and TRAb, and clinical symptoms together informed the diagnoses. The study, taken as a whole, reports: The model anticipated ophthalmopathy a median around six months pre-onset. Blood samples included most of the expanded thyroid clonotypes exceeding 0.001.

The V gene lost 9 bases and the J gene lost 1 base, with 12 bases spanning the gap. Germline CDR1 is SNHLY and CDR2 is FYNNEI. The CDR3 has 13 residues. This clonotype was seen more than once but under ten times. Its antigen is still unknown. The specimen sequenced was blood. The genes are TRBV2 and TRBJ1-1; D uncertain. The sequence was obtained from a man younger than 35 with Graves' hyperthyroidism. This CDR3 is CASWPGTNTEAFF. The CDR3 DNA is TGTGCCAGTTGGCCGGGTACGAACACTGAAGCTTTCTTT.